Following are 22 T cell receptor beta chains from one sample sequenced in a study of beta chain features in type 1 diabetes. Every isolated RNA sample was fully reverse transcribed, so sequencing captured expressed TCRB transcripts. TCRdb's table, derived via immunoSEQ multiplex PCR, lists solely in-frame clones and lacks some. Altogether some 350,000 clones are present, 13% being singletons, with the ten largest covering 0.015%. Overall study results and limits: Patients with Type 1 diabetes showed moderately but significantly shorter TCRB CDR3s in all four CD4+ subsets.

Their cognate antigens are unknown. Sequences were obtained from naive CD4+ T cells from blood. The origin of the receptors is a woman aged 18-35 years with type 1 diabetes.

The chain links TRBV28 to TRBJ1-5, with 8 bases that match TRBD1. The CDR3 contains 15 residues. V lost 5 bases, J lost 1 base, and 4 bases stayed unmatched. Looked up from germline, CDR1 is MDHEN and CDR2 is SYDVKM. As DNA, the CDR3 is TGTGCCAGCAGTCGCGGACAGGGAAGCAATCAGCCCCAGCATTTT. It is translated as CASSRGQGSNQPQHF.

The rearrangement links TRBV4-3 to TRBJ2-1, with TRBD2 matching 13 bases. Germline CDR1 is LGHNA and CDR2 is YSLEER. V trimming: 7 bases; J trimming: 5 bases; junction bases outside the gene matches: 11. This CDR3 has 17 residues. The CDR3 DNA sequence: TGCGCCAGCACTAATTCCGCGGGGACTAGCGGGAACAATGAGCAGTTCTTC. Translating gives CASTNSAGTSGNNEQFF.

The gene calls are TRBV27 and TRBJ2-3; the match to TRBD2 covers 14 bases. The CDR3 has 15 amino acids. Germline-derived CDR1 and CDR2 are MNHEY and SMNVEV (reference sequence). V was pared by 6 bases and J by 4 bases, with 3 bases of the junction left unmatched. CDR3 coding DNA: TGTGCCAGCAGACGACTAGCGGGAGGGCCAGATACGCAGTATTTT. This sequence encodes CASRRLAGGPDTQYF.

V is TRBV5-4 and J is TRBJ2-6; D is possibly TRBD1 (6 bases). Between the trimmed V and J ends, which lost 0 bases and 1 base, there was a span of 8 bases. This CDR3 spans 16 amino acids. The germline gives CDR1 SGHNT, CDR2 YYREEE (reference sequence). CDR3 bases: TGTGCCAGCAGCTTGGGTGGGACATCTGGGGCCAACGTCCTGACTTTC. This gives the protein CASSLGGTSGANVLTF.

This clone showed up just a few times. The genes are TRBV27 and TRBJ2-4; D is uncertain. This CDR3 is built from 13 residues. Looked up from germline, CDR1 is MNHEY and CDR2 is SMNVEV (reference sequence). The ends were cut back, 5 bases at V and 0 bases at J, with 5 bases in the middle. The CDR3 DNA is TGTGCCAGCAGTCCCTTAGCCAAAAACATTCAGTACTTC. It encodes CASSPLAKNIQYF.

The chain employs TRBV28 and TRBJ1-4; no firm D call. Germline V gives CDR1 MDHEN, CDR2 SYDVKM. The CDR3 has 12 amino acids. V lost 6 bases to trimming and J lost 7 bases, with 9 bases between them. The CDR3 is CASSLSGEKLFF. The DNA of the CDR3 is TGTGCCAGCAGCCTCAGCGGTGAAAAACTGTTTTTT.

This clone was picked up a small number of times. The chain employs TRBV2 and TRBJ2-7; D is unclear. Germline V gives CDR1 SNHLY, CDR2 FYNNEI. Trimming removed 6 bases at V and 6 bases at J, with 9 bases between. CDR3 length equals 11 residues. This chain's CDR3 is CASRSLSEQYF. CDR3 sequence (DNA): TGTGCCAGCAGATCCTTGAGCGAGCAGTACTTC.

The rearrangement uses TRBV18 and TRBJ1-1, with D possibly being TRBD1 (5 bases). V lost 5 bases to trimming and J lost 4 bases, with 17 bases between them. The CDR3 is 15 residues long. Per germline, CDR1 KGHSH and CDR2 LQKENI. In nucleotides, the CDR3 is TGTGCCAGCTCAACGGACCCAGGGAGGGTCACTGAAGCTTTCTTT. This codes for CASSTDPGRVTEAFF.

The chain has TRBV4-3 and TRBJ1-4; 7 nucleotides align to TRBD1. CDR1 is LGHNA, CDR2 YSLEER, per germline. J gave up 2 bases and V 1 base, and 10 bases lay outside the gene matches. The CDR3 runs 18 residues. CDR3 residues: CASSQGRDSRSTNEKLFF. The CDR3 DNA is TGCGCCAGCAGCCAAGGGAGGGACAGTAGATCCACTAATGAAAAACTGTTTTTT.

This clone was observed a few times. This chain connects TRBV5-1 to TRBJ2-1; 8 bases agree with TRBD2. Per the germline V gene, CDR1 is SGHRS and CDR2 is YFSETQ. With V trimmed by 0 bases and J by 0 bases, 2 bases remained unmatched. CDR3 length: 16 residues. In nucleotides, the CDR3 is TGCGCCAGCAGCTTGGGAAGCGGGGGCTCCTACAATGAGCAGTTCTTC. It specifies CASSLGSGGSYNEQFF.

The J gene is TRBJ1-2, the V gene TRBV7-2, with D perhaps TRBD1 (5 bases). The CDR3 extends over 16 amino acids. The germline gives CDR1 SGHTA, CDR2 FQGNSA. V was shortened by 1 base and J by 4 bases, with 16 bases between the two germline ends. CDR3 residues: CASSLGTRVGGYGYTF. The CDR3 nucleotides read TGTGCCAGCAGCTTAGGGACCCGGGTGGGGGGCTATGGCTACACCTTC.

The chain joins TRBV4-2 to TRBJ1-2; weak D call: TRBD1 (5 bases). CDR3 length: 14 residues. CDR1 and CDR2 (germline): LGHNA, YNFKEQ. The V and J ends lost 1 base and 5 bases respectively, with 11 bases between them. This CDR3 reads CASSQGGAEYGYTF. CDR3 DNA sequence: TGTGCCAGCAGCCAAGGGGGCGCTGAGTATGGCTACACCTTC.

This clone was found a few times. J is TRBJ2-3 and V is TRBV7-2; 7 bases fit TRBD1. Looked up from germline, CDR1 is SGHTA and CDR2 is FQGNSA. Trimming removed 4 bases from V and 1 base from J; junction bases left unmatched: 8. This CDR3 has 16 residues. The CDR3 loop reads CASSWVTGFRTDTQYF. DNA of the CDR3: TGTGCCAGCAGCTGGGTGACAGGGTTCCGCACAGATACGCAGTATTTT.

The chain is built from TRBV19 and TRBJ1-1; the D gene is possibly TRBD1 (6 bases). There are 14 residues in the CDR3. V was pared by 4 bases and J by 5 bases, with 14 bases between. Germline loops: CDR1 LNHDA, CDR2 SQIVND (reference sequence). As DNA, the CDR3 is TGTGCCAGTAGTACCGGGACAATAGTAACTGAAGCTTTCTTT. Its translation is CASSTGTIVTEAFF.

The chain carries TRBV19 and TRBJ2-1, with D tentatively TRBD2 (6 bases). V shed 5 bases and J shed 6 bases, with 20 bases lying between them. The germline CDR1 and CDR2 sequences are LNHDA and SQIVND (reference sequence). This CDR3 is built from 16 residues. The CDR3 spells CASSETPGLPFNEQFF. Here the CDR3 DNA reads TGTGCCAGTAGTGAAACCCCGGGACTTCCCTTCAATGAGCAGTTCTTC.

The rearrangement links TRBV5-1 to TRBJ2-1; D may be TRBD1 (6 bases). Germline V gene data show CDR1 as SGHRS and CDR2 as YFSETQ. Trimming removed 0 bases from V and 7 bases from J, with 14 bases in between. The CDR3 runs to 15 residues. DNA of the CDR3: TGCGCCAGCAGCTTGGGAGGGACACGGCCGAATGAGCAGTTCTTC. The encoded protein is CASSLGGTRPNEQFF.

The chain has TRBV27 and TRBJ2-5, with D possibly TRBD1 on 5 matching bases. The V gene's germline CDR1 is MNHEY and CDR2 SMNVEV (reference sequence). The length of the CDR3 is 15 residues. V lost 4 bases to trimming and J lost 5 bases, with 17 bases between them. CDR3 sequence reads: CASSSSPGFVETQYF. Written as DNA, the CDR3 is TGTGCCAGCAGTTCGTCCCCAGGGTTTGTGGAGACCCAGTACTTC.

This clone appeared a few times. The rearrangement uses TRBV5-1 and TRBJ2-1, with TRBD1 as a possible D gene (5 bases). The CDR3 loop spans 16 amino acids. Trimming shortened V by 0 bases and J by 2 bases, and 12 bases separated the two germline ends. Germline CDR1 is SGHRS and CDR2 is YFSETQ. CDR3 sequence reads: CASSLGARVAYNEQFF. The CDR3, as DNA: TGCGCCAGCAGCTTGGGCGCCAGGGTCGCCTACAATGAGCAGTTCTTC.

The chain combines TRBV10-3 with TRBJ1-1; possible D gene TRBD1, 6 bases. The CDR3 runs to 13 residues. V was cut by 2 bases and J by 4 bases, with 8 bases left in between. Germline V lookup: CDR1 ENHRY, CDR2 SYGVKD. CDR3 coding DNA: TGTGCCATCAGTGAGGTCAGGGGCACTGAAGCTTTCTTT. It yields the protein CAISEVRGTEAFF.

This chain connects TRBV18 to TRBJ2-3; possibly TRBD1 for D (5 bases). The CDR3 runs 16 residues. Per germline, CDR1 KGHSH and CDR2 LQKENI. V lost 2 bases, J lost 8 bases, and 20 bases lay in between. CDR3 sequence: CASSPMGQDILGTQYF. CDR3 nucleotides: TGTGCCAGCTCACCAATGGGTCAGGACATCCTGGGTACGCAGTATTTT.

The chain recombines TRBV5-4 with TRBJ2-5, with 13 bases aligning to TRBD2. This CDR3 region has 17 residues. Germline CDR1 is SGHNT and CDR2 is YYREEE (reference sequence). The ends lost 4 bases at V and 5 bases at J; junction bases unmatched: 11. CDR3 bases: TGTGCCAGCAGCACGGGAGGGTTGACTAGCGGGAGGGAGACCCAGTACTTC. Translation gives CASSTGGLTSGRETQYF. Full variable domain (rest looked up from reference TRBV5-4 and TRBJ2-5): ETGVTQSPTHLIKTRGQQVTLRCSSQSGHNTVSWYQQALGQGPQFIFQYYREEENGRGNFPPRFSGLQFPNYSSELNVNALELDDSALYLCASSTGGLTSGRETQYFGPGTRLLVL.

This chain connects TRBV18 to TRBJ1-1; D perhaps matches TRBD1 (6 bases). Trimming left V 2 bases short and J 6 bases short, with 16 bases between. Germline CDR1 KGHSH, CDR2 LQKENI. This CDR3 is 15 amino acids long. This CDR3 reads CASSPRGGTTAEAFF. CDR3 nucleotides: TGTGCCAGCTCACCAAGGGGGGGCACGACAGCTGAAGCTTTCTTT.